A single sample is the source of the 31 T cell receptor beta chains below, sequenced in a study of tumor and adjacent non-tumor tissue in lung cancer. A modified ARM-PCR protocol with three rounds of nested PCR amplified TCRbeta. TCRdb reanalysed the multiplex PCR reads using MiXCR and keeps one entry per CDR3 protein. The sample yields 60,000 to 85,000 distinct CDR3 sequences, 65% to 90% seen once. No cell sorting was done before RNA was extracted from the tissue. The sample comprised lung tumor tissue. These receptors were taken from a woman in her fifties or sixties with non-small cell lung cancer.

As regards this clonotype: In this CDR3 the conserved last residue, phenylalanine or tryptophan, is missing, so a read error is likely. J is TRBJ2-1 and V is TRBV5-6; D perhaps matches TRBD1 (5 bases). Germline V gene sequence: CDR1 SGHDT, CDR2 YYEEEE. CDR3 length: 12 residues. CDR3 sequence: CGSSLKGIEQFL. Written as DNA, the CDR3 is TGTGGCAGCAGCTTGAAGGGGATTGAGCAGTTCTTG.

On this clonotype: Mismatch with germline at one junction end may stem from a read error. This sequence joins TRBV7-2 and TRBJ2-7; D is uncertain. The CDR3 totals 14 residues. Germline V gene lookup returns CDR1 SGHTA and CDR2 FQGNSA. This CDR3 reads CASSLGGGMSEQHF. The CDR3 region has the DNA TGTGCCAGCAGCTTAGGGGGTGGTATGAGTGAGCAGCACTTC.

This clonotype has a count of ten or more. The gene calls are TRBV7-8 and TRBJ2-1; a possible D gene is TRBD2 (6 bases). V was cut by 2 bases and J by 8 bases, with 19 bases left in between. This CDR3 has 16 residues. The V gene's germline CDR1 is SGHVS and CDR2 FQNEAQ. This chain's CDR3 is CASSLMGGMPSDEQFF. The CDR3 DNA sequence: TGTGCCAGCAGCTTAATGGGGGGTATGCCCTCCGATGAGCAGTTCTTC.

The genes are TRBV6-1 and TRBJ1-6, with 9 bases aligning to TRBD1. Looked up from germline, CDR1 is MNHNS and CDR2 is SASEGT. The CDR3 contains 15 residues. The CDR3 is CVGSEQGANNSPLHF. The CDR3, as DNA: TGTGTCGGCAGTGAACAGGGGGCGAATAATTCACCCCTCCACTTT.

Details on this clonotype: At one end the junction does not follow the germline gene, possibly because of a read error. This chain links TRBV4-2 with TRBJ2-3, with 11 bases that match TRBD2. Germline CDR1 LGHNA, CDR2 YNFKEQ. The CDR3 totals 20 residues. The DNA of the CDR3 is TGTGCCGGCAGCCAAGATGTGAACATTAGCGGGAGGGCCGAAGCAGATACGCAGTATTTT. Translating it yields CAGSQDVNISGRAEADTQYF.

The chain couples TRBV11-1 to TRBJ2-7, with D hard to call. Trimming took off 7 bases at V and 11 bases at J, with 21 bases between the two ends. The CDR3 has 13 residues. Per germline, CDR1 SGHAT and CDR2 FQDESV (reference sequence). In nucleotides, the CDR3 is TGTGCCAGCAACCCTAGGGCATCCTACAAGGAGTACTTC. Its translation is CASNPRASYKEYF.

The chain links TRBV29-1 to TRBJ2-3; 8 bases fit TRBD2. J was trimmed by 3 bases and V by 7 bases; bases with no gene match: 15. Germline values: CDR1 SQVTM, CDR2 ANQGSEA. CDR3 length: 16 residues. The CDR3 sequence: CSAPGSTSGSTDTQYF. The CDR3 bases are TGCAGCGCCCCTGGCTCAACTAGCGGAAGTACAGATACGCAGTATTTT.

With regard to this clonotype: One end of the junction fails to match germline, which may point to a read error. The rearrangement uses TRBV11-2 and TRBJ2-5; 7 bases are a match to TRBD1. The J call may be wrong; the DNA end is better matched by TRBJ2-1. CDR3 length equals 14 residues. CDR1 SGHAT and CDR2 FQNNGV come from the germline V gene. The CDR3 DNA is TGCGCCAGCAACTTCGTGAGGGGGCGAGAGACCCAGTTCTTC. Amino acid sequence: CASNFVRGRETQFF.

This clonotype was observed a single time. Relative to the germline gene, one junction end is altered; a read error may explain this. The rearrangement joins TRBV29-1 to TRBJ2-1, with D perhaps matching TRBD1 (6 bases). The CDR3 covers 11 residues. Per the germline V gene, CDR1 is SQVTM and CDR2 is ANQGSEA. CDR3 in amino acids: CSIGVGSGQSF. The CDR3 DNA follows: TGCAGCATTGGGGTAGGGAGTGGACAGTCCTTC.

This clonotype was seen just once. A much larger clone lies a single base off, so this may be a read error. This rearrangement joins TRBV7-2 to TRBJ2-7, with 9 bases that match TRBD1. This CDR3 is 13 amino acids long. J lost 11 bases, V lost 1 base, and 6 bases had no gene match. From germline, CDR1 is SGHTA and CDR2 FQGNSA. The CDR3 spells CASSLGDREEEYF. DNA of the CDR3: TGTGCCAGCAGCTTAGGGGACAGGGAGGAGGAGTACTTC.

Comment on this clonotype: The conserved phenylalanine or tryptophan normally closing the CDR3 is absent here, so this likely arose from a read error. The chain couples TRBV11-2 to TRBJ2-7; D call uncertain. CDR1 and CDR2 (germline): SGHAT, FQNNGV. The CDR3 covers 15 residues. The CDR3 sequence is CAGSLSPSPSCEQYI. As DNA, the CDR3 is TGTGCCGGCAGCTTATCTCCGAGTCCCTCCTGCGAGCAGTACATC.

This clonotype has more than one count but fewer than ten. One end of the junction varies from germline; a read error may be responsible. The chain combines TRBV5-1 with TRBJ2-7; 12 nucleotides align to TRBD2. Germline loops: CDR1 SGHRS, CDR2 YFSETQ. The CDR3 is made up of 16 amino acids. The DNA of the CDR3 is TGCGCCACCAGCCAGACTAGCGGGAGTTTTAGCTACGAGCAGTACTTC. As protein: CATSQTSGSFSYEQYF.

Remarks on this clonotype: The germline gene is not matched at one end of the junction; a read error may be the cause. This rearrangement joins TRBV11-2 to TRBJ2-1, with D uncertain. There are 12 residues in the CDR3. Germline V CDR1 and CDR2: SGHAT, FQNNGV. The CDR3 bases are TGTGACAGCAGTTTAGGGCTATATGAGCAGTTCTTC. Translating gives CDSSLGLYEQFF.

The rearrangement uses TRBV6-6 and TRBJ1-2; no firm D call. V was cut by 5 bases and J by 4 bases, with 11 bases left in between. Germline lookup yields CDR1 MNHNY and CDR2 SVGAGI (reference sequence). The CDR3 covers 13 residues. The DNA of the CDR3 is TGTGCCAGCAGTCACCGGGAGGGCTATGGCTACACCTTC. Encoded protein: CASSHREGYGYTF.

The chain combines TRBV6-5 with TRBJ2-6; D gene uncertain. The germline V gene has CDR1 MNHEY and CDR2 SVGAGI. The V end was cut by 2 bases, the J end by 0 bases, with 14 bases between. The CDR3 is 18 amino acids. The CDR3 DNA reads TGTGCCAGCAGTTACCGGGCAAGGCCAAGCTCTGGGGCCAACGTCCTGACTTTC. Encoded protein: CASSYRARPSSGANVLTF.

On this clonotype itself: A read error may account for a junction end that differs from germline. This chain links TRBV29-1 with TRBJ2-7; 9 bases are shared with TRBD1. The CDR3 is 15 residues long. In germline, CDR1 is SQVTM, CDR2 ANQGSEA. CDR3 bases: TGCAACGTTGAAGGAACAGGGGGCCCTCAAAGCGAGCAGTATTTC. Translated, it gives CNVEGTGGPQSEQYF.

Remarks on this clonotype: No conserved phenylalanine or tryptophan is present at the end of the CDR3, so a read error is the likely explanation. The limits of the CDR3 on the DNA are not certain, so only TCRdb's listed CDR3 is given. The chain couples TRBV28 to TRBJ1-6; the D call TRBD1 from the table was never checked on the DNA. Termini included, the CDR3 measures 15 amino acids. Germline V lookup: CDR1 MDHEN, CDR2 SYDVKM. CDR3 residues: CTSSSHRGLDSPFHY.

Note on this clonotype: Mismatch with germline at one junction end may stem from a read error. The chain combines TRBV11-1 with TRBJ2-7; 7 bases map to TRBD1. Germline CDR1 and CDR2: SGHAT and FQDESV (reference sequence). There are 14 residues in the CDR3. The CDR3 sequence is CVSSHWDSTYEQYF. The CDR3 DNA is TGTGTCAGCAGCCACTGGGACAGCACCTACGAGCAGTATTTC.

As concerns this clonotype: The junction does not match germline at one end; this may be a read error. CDR3 residues: CASSQVGTGPGGKPQHF. DNA for the CDR3: TGCGCCAGCAGCCAAGTGGGGACAGGCCCCGGCGGTAAGCCCCAACATTTT. V and J are TRBV4-1 and TRBJ1-5; 8 nucleotides agree with TRBD1. Germline V gene data show CDR1 as MGHRA and CDR2 as YSYEKL. The CDR3 length is 17 residues.

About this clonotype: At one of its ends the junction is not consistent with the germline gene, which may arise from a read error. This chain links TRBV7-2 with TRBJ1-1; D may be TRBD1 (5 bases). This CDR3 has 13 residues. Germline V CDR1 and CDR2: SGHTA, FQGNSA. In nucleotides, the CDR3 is TGTGCCAGCAGCTCGTACGGGGCGCCTGAAGCTTTGTTT. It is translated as CASSSYGAPEALF.

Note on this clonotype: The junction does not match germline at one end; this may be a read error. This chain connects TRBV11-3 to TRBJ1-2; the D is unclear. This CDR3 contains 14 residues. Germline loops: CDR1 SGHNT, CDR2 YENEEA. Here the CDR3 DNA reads TGTGCTAGCAGCTTAGTGCCGGGGAACTATGGCTACACCTTC. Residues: CASSLVPGNYGYTF.

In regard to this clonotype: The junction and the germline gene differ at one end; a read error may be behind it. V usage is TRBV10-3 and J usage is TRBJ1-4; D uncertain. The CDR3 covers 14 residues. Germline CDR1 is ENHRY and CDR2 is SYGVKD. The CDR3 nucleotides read TGTGCCATCAGTGAGAGCCTAACTAATGAAAAACTATTTTTC. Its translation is CAISESLTNEKLFF.

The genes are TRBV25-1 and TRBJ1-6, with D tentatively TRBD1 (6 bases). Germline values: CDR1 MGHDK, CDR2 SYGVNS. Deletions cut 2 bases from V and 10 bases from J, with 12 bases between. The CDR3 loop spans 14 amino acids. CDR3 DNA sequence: TGTGCCAGCAGTGAACTGGGGGCTGACTCACCCCTCCACTTT. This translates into CASSELGADSPLHF.

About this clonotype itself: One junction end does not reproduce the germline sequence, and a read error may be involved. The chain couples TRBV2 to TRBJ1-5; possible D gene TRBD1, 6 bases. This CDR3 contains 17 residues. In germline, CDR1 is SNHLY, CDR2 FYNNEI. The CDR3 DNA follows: TGCGTCAGCAGCCCGTGGGGGGTACAGGGTGGCAATCAGCCCCAGCATTTT. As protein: CVSSPWGVQGGNQPQHF.

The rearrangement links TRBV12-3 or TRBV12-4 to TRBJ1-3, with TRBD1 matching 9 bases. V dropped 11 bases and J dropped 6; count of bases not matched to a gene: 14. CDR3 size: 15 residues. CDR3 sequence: CACRLSGQGKNTIYF. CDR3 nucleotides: TGTGCCTGCCGTCTCTCGGGACAGGGAAAAAACACCATATATTTT.

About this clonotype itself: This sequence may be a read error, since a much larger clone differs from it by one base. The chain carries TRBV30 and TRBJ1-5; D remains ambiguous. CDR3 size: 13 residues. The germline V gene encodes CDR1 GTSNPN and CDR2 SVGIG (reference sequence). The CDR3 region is CAWSPAGYQAQHF. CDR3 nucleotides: TGTGCCTGGAGTCCAGCGGGATATCAGGCCCAGCATTTT.

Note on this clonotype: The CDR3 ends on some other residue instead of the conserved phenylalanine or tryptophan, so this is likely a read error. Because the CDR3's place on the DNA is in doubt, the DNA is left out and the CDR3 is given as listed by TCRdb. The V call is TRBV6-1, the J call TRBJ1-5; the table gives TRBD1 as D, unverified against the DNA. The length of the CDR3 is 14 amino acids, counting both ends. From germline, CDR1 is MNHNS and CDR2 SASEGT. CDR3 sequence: CASSERTFYQPHHV.

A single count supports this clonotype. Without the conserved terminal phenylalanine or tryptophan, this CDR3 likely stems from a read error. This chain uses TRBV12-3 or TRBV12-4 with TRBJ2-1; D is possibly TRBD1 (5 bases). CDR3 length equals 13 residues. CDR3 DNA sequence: TGTGTCAGCAGGGATGTGATGGTTGTGGAGCAGTTCTCC. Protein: CVSRDVMVVEQFS.

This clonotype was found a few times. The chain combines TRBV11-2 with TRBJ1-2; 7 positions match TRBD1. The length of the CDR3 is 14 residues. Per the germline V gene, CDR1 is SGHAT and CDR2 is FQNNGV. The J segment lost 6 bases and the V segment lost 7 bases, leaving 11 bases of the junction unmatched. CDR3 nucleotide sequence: TGTGCCAGCAACATAAAAGGGGGCATCGATGGCTACACCTTC. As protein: CASNIKGGIDGYTF.

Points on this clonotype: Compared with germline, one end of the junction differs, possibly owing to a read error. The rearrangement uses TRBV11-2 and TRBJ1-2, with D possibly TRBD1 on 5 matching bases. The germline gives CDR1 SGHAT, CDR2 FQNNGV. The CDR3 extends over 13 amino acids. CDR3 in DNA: TGTGTCAGCAGCCCAGATATGGGGGATGGCTACACCTTC. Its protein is CVSSPDMGDGYTF. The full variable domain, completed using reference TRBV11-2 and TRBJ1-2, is EAGVAQSPRYKIIEKRQSVAFWCNPISGHATLYWYQQILGQGPKLLIQFQNNGVVDDSQLPKDRFSAERLKGVDSTLKIQPAKLEDSAVYLCVSSPDMGDGYTFGSGTRLTVV.

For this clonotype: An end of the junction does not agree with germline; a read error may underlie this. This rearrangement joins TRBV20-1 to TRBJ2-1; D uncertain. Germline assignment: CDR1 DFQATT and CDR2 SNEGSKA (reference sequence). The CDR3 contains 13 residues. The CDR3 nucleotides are TGCGGTGCTCAAAGTGGGACCTACAATGAGCAGTTCTTC. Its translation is CGAQSGTYNEQFF.